This section outlines one T cell receptor (beta chain) sequence together with its context. Its specificity is not known. This sample was taken from a study of cytomegalovirus exposure and HLA in healthy donors. PCR employed 60 Vbeta and 13 Jbeta primers. Clones were sequenced by immunoSEQ multiplex PCR, and TCRdb holds only the in-frame ones, with some missing. This repertoire shows 100,000 to 150,000 clones, 80% found once; its top ten account for around 8%. General observations from the study: Presence/absence analyses supposed approximately even sequencing depth among donors. Sequencing likely generated an artifact that appeared as a cluster of highly shared sequence variants.

The length of the CDR3 is 15 residues. V lost 7 bases to trimming and J lost 7 bases, with 19 bases between them. From germline, CDR1 is MNHNS and CDR2 SASEGT. The source of this sequence is a female donor in good health and CMV-seropositive. The chain links TRBV6-1 to TRBJ2-2; tentative D call: TRBD1 (6 bases). Sequenced input: PBMCs. This CDR3 reads CASTSPQGSGGELFF. DNA of the CDR3: TGTGCCAGCACTTCACCCCAGGGGTCGGGCGGGGAGCTGTTTTTT.